This passage covers 4 T cell receptor beta chains from one sample sequenced in a study of OX40 agonist ivuxolimab in advanced cancers. The repertoire was sequenced with immunoSEQ multiplex PCR; TCRdb's copy has only in-frame clones and lacks some. The sample contains about 60,000 clones, approximately 91% of which appear only once. The material was CD4+ or CD8+ T cells sorted from blood, obtained in a trial of the OX40 agonist ivuxolimab. Receptors originate from an adult with an advanced solid tumor such as melanoma, head and neck, liver or kidney cancer.

The chain joins TRBV7-9 to TRBJ1-1; D gene unclear. The CDR3 totals 14 residues. The ends were cut back, 3 bases at V and 0 bases at J, with 8 bases in the middle. Germline V gene lookup returns CDR1 SEHNR and CDR2 FQNEAQ (reference sequence). The DNA for the CDR3 is TGTGCCAGCAGCTTTGACCTTCTGAACACTGAAGCTTTCTTT. Protein product: CASSFDLLNTEAFF.

The rearrangement uses TRBV4-1 and TRBJ1-3; D is unresolved. This CDR3 region has 13 residues. Deletions cut 4 bases from V and 4 bases from J, with 8 bases between. Looked up from germline, CDR1 is MGHRA and CDR2 is YSYEKL. CDR3 nucleotides: TGCGCCAGCAGCCCCACGAACGGAAACACCATATATTTT. This translates into CASSPTNGNTIYF.

The V gene is TRBV6-5, the J gene TRBJ2-5, with a possible D match to TRBD1 (6 bases). V was trimmed by 5 bases and J by 5 bases, leaving 15 bases between them. Germline V lookup: CDR1 MNHEY, CDR2 SVGAGI. The CDR3 contains 14 residues. CDR3 coding DNA: TGTGCCAGCAGTGGAGCTACGAGGGGGGAGACCCAGTACTTC. As protein: CASSGATRGETQYF.

The chain uses TRBV9 and TRBJ2-3; D might be TRBD2 (5 bases). V shed 4 bases and J shed 2 bases, with 20 bases lying between them. Germline CDR1 reads SGDLS; CDR2 reads YYNGEE. The CDR3 runs to 17 residues. The CDR3 DNA is TGTGCCAGCAGCAAAAAGGACTTCCCAGACCTCACAGATACGCAGTATTTT. Its translation: CASSKKDFPDLTDTQYF.